Each of the 25 T cell receptor beta chains below was sequenced from the same sample in a study of blood T cell repertoires in COVID-19. TCRdb keeps only in-frame clones here, not all; method: immunoSEQ multiplex PCR. The table lists about 400,000 clones, roughly 85% of them singletons. Sample: peripheral blood. The receptors here all came from a woman in her 30s with active or convalescent COVID-19.

The rearrangement joins TRBV4-1 to TRBJ2-2, with 7 bases aligning to TRBD2. CDR1 and CDR2 from the germline V gene are MGHRA and YSYEKL. The CDR3 length is 16 residues. J was trimmed by 3 bases and V by 1 base; bases with no gene match: 5. The CDR3 reads CASSQALAVYTGELFF. The CDR3 DNA reads TGCGCCAGCAGCCAAGCGCTAGCGGTCTACACCGGGGAGCTGTTTTTT.

The rearrangement links TRBV14 to TRBJ2-7; no firm D call. Germline lookup yields CDR1 SGHDN and CDR2 FVKESK. The CDR3 covers 14 residues. Between the trimmed V and J ends, which lost 4 bases and 2 bases, there was a span of 12 bases. The CDR3 reads CASSPYGIPYEQYF. The CDR3 bases are TGTGCCAGCAGCCCCTACGGTATCCCCTACGAGCAGTACTTC. The whole variable domain, remainder taken from reference TRBV14 and TRBJ2-7, is EAGVTQFPSHSVIEKGQTVTLRCDPISGHDNLYWYRRVMGKEIKFLLHFVKESKQDESGMPNNRFLAERTGGTYSTLKVQPAELEDSGVYFCASSPYGIPYEQYFGPGTRLTVT.

V usage is TRBV30 and J usage is TRBJ2-1; 9 positions match TRBD2. The V gene's germline CDR1 is GTSNPN and CDR2 SVGIG (reference sequence). This CDR3 has 15 residues. V gave up 3 bases and J gave up 3 bases; unmatched junction bases: 6. The CDR3 protein is CAWSPGTSSYNEQFF. Here the CDR3 DNA reads TGTGCCTGGAGCCCCGGGACTAGCAGCTACAATGAGCAGTTCTTC.

J is TRBJ2-7 and V is TRBV30, with 8 bases aligning to TRBD1. The CDR3 is 15 amino acids. Germline V gene sequence: CDR1 GTSNPN, CDR2 SVGIG (reference sequence). V shed 1 base, J shed 0 bases, and the junction held 5 bases outside the gene matches. The CDR3 loop reads CAWSGDRLDSYEQYF. The CDR3 DNA sequence: TGTGCCTGGAGTGGGGACAGGTTAGACTCCTACGAGCAGTACTTC.

This chain uses TRBV3-1 (or the pseudogene TRBV3-2) with TRBJ1-3; D gene unclear. Germline lookup yields CDR1 LGHDT and CDR2 YNNKEL (reference sequence). V was pared by 1 base and J by 3 bases, with 10 bases between. The CDR3 consists of 15 residues. The CDR3 here is CASSQGLLFGNTIYF. DNA of the CDR3: TGTGCCAGCAGCCAAGGACTCCTCTTTGGAAACACCATATATTTT.

The CDR3 sequence: CASSDPGKFYGYTF. The CDR3, as DNA: TGTGCCAGCAGTGACCCCGGGAAATTCTATGGCTACACCTTC. The chain links TRBV6-1 to TRBJ1-2; D not resolved. Trimming left V 3 bases short and J 4 bases short, with 12 bases between. CDR3 size: 14 residues. Germline V gene data show CDR1 as MNHNS and CDR2 as SASEGT.

The chain joins TRBV10-3 to TRBJ1-2; D remains unclear. Germline CDR1 reads ENHRY; CDR2 reads SYGVKD. The V end lost 2 bases, the J end lost 2 bases, and 9 bases lay between the germline ends. The length of the CDR3 is 14 residues. CDR3 coding DNA: TGTGCCATCAGTGAGGGGCAGCCGAACTATGGCTACACCTTC. Translation gives CAISEGQPNYGYTF.

CDR3 sequence: CASSHRDTRNSPLHF. CDR3 coding DNA: TGTGCCAGCAGCCACCGGGACACACGTAATTCACCCCTCCACTTT. The rearrangement uses TRBV7-2 and TRBJ1-6; a weak D match, TRBD1 (6 bases). The CDR3 has 15 amino acids. Trimming pared 5 bases from V and 6 bases from J, leaving 14 bases between. Germline V gene data show CDR1 as SGHTA and CDR2 as FQGNSA.

The chain couples TRBV9 to TRBJ2-7; D gene ambiguous. Germline-derived CDR1 and CDR2 are SGDLS and YYNGEE. The CDR3 contains 13 residues. Trimming cost V 4 bases and J 3 bases, with 11 bases left between them. This CDR3 is CASSPSVGYEQYF. CDR3 bases: TGTGCCAGCAGCCCTTCCGTCGGCTACGAGCAGTACTTC.

The chain has TRBV4-1 and TRBJ2-7; possible D gene TRBD1, 6 bases. Trimming left V 1 base short and J 3 bases short, with 10 bases between. Germline V gene lookup returns CDR1 MGHRA and CDR2 YSYEKL. CDR3 size: 14 residues. The CDR3 sequence: CASSQVQGSYEQYF. The CDR3, as DNA: TGCGCCAGCAGCCAAGTTCAGGGGAGCTACGAGCAGTACTTC.

The chain couples TRBV5-6 to TRBJ1-2; 7 nucleotides line up with TRBD1. J gave up 6 bases and V 0 bases, and 8 bases lay outside the gene matches. The CDR3 sequence is 15 residues long. CDR1 is SGHDT and CDR2 is YYEEEE in the germline V gene. CDR3 region: CASSLALLGGNGYTF. CDR3 coding DNA: TGTGCCAGCAGCTTGGCCTTGTTAGGGGGCAATGGCTACACCTTC.

This sequence joins TRBV21-1 and TRBJ1-4; the table's D call TRBD1 went unverified against the DNA. TRBV21-1 represents a pseudogene. The CDR3 consists of 16 residues. This CDR3 is CASTPGYSWTNEKLFF. CDR3 sequence (DNA): TGTGCCAGCACCCCAGGGTACTCCTGGACTAATGAAAAACTGTTTTTT.

V and J are TRBV10-2 and TRBJ1-5, with a tentative D call TRBD1 (5 bases). In germline, CDR1 is WSHSY, CDR2 SAAADI. The CDR3 is 15 residues long. V was shortened by 8 bases and J by 1 base, with 15 bases between the two germline ends. The CDR3 nucleotides are TGCGCCAGCTCCGGGTGGGGGGACAGCAATCAGCCCCAGCATTTT. Translated: CASSGWGDSNQPQHF.

The rearrangement joins TRBV18 to TRBJ1-6; D remains ambiguous. This CDR3 contains 15 residues. Trimming pared 3 bases from V and 7 bases from J, leaving 13 bases between. CDR1 and CDR2 (germline): KGHSH, LQKENI. For the CDR3, the DNA is TGTGCCAGCTCACCCAGTTCGAACCCCAATTCACCCCTCCACTTT. Its translation is CASSPSSNPNSPLHF. Filled out from reference TRBV18 and TRBJ1-6, the complete variable domain reads NAGVMQNPRHLVRRRGQEARLRCSPMKGHSHVYWYRQLPEEGLKFMVYLQKENIIDESGMPKERFSAEFPKEGPSILRIQQVVRGDSAAYFCASSPSSNPNSPLHFGNGTRLTVT.

Points on this clone: The junction shows a germline mismatch at one end, possibly a read error. The genes are TRBV5-5 and TRBJ1-2; 9 bases line up with TRBD1. CDR3 size: 15 residues. The germline V gene has CDR1 SGHKS and CDR2 YYEKEE (reference sequence). The CDR3 is CASRLGQGSLDGYTF. The CDR3, as DNA: TGTGCCAGCAGATTGGGACAGGGTTCGTTGGATGGCTACACCTTC. The complete variable domain, with remaining parts taken from reference TRBV5-5 and TRBJ1-2, reads DAGVTQSPTHLIKTRGQQVTLRCSPISGHKSVSWYQQVLGQGPQFIFQYYEKEERGRGNFPDRFSARQFPNYSSELNVNALLLGDSALYLCASRLGQGSLDGYTFGSGTRLTVV.

V is TRBV9 and J is TRBJ2-1; 9 nucleotides line up with TRBD2. Trimming removed 3 bases from V and 8 bases from J; junction bases left unmatched: 12. From germline, CDR1 is SGDLS and CDR2 YYNGEE. The CDR3 sequence is 16 residues long. CDR3 loop: CASSGPGGRALDEQFF. The CDR3 DNA reads as TGTGCCAGCAGCGGTCCCGGCGGGAGGGCCTTAGATGAGCAGTTCTTC.

This rearrangement joins TRBV5-5 to TRBJ1-1; D gene unclear. CDR1 and CDR2 from the germline V gene are SGHKS and YYEKEE (reference sequence). Trimming left V 0 bases short and J 7 bases short, with 13 bases between. The CDR3 covers 14 residues. CDR3 sequence: CASSLAASLGEAFF. The CDR3 DNA is TGTGCCAGCAGCTTGGCGGCTTCCCTAGGTGAAGCTTTCTTT.

The rearrangement links TRBV5-1 to TRBJ1-2, with D possibly TRBD1 on 5 matching bases. Germline V gene data show CDR1 as SGHRS and CDR2 as YFSETQ. The CDR3 sequence is 15 residues long. The V and J ends lost 4 bases and 2 bases respectively, with 15 bases between them. CDR3 residues: CASSPLLPGNYGYTF. The DNA for the CDR3 is TGCGCCAGCAGCCCCCTCCTGCCAGGGAACTATGGCTACACCTTC.

This chain connects TRBV20-1 to TRBJ1-2; 7 bases are shared with TRBD1. CDR3 size: 10 residues. With V trimmed by 5 bases and J by 10 bases, 4 bases remained unmatched. The germline CDR1 and CDR2 sequences are DFQATT and SNEGSKA (reference sequence). DNA for the CDR3: TGCAGTGCTGGAGGACAGGTCTACACCTTC. It yields the protein CSAGGQVYTF.

The gene calls are TRBV13 and TRBJ2-1; TRBD2 agrees at 9 bases. With V trimmed by 2 bases and J by 9 bases, 5 bases remained unmatched. The CDR3 extends over 14 amino acids. Germline loops: CDR1 PRHDT, CDR2 FYEKMQ (reference sequence). The CDR3 is CASSLRLAGTEQFF. The CDR3 DNA follows: TGTGCCAGCAGCTTAAGGCTAGCGGGAACTGAGCAGTTCTTC.

The chain has TRBV14 and TRBJ2-1; maybe TRBD2 (5 bases). The V gene lost 0 bases and the J gene lost 4 bases, with 16 bases spanning the gap. Germline V gene lookup returns CDR1 SGHDN and CDR2 FVKESK. The length of the CDR3 is 17 residues. Written as DNA, the CDR3 is TGTGCCAGCAGCCAAGATCTTGTTGCGGGCGGATACAATGAGCAGTTCTTC. The encoded protein is CASSQDLVAGGYNEQFF.

The chain is built from TRBV5-1 and TRBJ2-2; tentatively, D is TRBD1 (6 bases). The CDR3 is 16 residues long. Between the trimmed V and J ends, which lost 0 bases and 2 bases, there was a span of 11 bases. Germline lookup yields CDR1 SGHRS and CDR2 YFSETQ. The CDR3: CASSLVEGVNTGELFF. The CDR3 DNA sequence: TGCGCCAGCAGCTTGGTTGAGGGGGTTAACACCGGGGAGCTGTTTTTT. Using reference TRBV5-1 and TRBJ2-2 for the parts outside the CDR3, the full variable domain is KAGVTQTPRYLIKTRGQQVTLSCSPISGHRSVSWYQQTPGQGLQFLFEYFSETQRNKGNFPGRFSGRQFSNSRSEMNVSTLELGDSALYLCASSLVEGVNTGELFFGEGSRLTVL.

Of note for this clone: Sequence at one end of the junction differs from germline and may be a read error. The chain combines TRBV6-5 with TRBJ1-1; 8 bases map to TRBD1. In germline, CDR1 is MNHEY, CDR2 SVGAGI. This CDR3 has 13 amino acids. CDR3 DNA sequence: TGTGCCAGCAGACTTGGACAGGGCACTCAAGCTTTCTTT. It encodes CASRLGQGTQAFF.

The chain uses TRBV6-5 and TRBJ2-7; D is possibly TRBD1 (5 bases). The CDR3 length is 15 residues. Deletions cut 6 bases from V and 0 bases from J, with 15 bases between. Germline-derived CDR1 and CDR2 are MNHEY and SVGAGI. In DNA form, the CDR3 reads TGTGCCAGCAGCAACTACGACAGAGACTCCTACGAGCAGTACTTC. This gives the protein CASSNYDRDSYEQYF.

V is TRBV5-1 and J is TRBJ1-1; D is unclear. Germline CDR1 is SGHRS and CDR2 is YFSETQ. The CDR3 extends over 15 amino acids. V lost 2 bases, J lost 2 bases, and 13 bases lay in between. The CDR3 coding sequence is TGCGCCAGCAGCTTACGCGTGGAGGGAAACACTGAAGCTTTCTTT. It encodes CASSLRVEGNTEAFF.